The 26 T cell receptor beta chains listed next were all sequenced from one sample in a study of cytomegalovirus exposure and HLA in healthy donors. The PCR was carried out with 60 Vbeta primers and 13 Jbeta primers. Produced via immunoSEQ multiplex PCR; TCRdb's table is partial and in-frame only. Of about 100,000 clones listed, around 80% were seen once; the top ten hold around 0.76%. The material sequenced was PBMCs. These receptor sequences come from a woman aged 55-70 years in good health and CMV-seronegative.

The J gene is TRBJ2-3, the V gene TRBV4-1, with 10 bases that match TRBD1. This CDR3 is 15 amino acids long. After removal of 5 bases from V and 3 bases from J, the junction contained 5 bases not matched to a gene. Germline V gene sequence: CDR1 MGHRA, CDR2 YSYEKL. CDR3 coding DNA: TGCGCCAGCAGCGAGGACAGGGGGAGGACAGATACGCAGTATTTT. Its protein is CASSEDRGRTDTQYF.

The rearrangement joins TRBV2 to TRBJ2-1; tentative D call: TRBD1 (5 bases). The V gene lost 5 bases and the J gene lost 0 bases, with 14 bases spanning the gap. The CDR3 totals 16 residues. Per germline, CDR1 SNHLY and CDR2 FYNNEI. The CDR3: CASSLPPQGSYNEQFF. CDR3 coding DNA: TGTGCCAGCAGTTTACCCCCCCAGGGCTCCTACAATGAGCAGTTCTTC. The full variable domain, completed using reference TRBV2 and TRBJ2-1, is EPEVTQTPSHQVTQMGQEVILRCVPISNHLYFYWYRQILGQKVEFLVSFYNNEISEKSEIFDDQFSVERPDGSNFTLKIRSTKLEDSAMYFCASSLPPQGSYNEQFFGPGTRLTVL.

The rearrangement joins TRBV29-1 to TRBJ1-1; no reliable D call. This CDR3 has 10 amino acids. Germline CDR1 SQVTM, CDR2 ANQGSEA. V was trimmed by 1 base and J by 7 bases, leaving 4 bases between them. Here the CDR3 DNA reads TGCAGCGTTGAAGTCAGTGAAGCTTTCTTT. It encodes CSVEVSEAFF.

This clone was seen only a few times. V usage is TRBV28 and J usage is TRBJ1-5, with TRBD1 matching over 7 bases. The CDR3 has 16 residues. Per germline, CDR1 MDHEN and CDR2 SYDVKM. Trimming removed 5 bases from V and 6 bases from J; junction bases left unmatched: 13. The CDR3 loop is CASSHPGQGVIQPQHF. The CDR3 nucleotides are TGTGCCAGCAGTCACCCCGGGCAGGGGGTTATTCAGCCCCAGCATTTT. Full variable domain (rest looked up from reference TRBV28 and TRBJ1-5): DVKVTQSSRYLVKRTGEKVFLECVQDMDHENMFWYRQDPGLGLRLIYFSYDVKMKEKGDIPEGYSVSREKKERFSLILESASTNQTSMYLCASSHPGQGVIQPQHFGDGTRLSIL.

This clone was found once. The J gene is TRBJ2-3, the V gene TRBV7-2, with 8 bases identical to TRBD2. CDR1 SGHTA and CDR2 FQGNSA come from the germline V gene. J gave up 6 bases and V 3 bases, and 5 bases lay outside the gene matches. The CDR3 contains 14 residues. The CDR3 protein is CASSLREAPDTQYF. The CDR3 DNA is TGTGCCAGCAGCTTGCGGGAGGCCCCCGATACGCAGTATTTT. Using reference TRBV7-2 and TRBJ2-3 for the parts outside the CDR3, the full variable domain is GAGVSQSPSNKVTEKGKDVELRCDPISGHTALYWYRQSLGQGLEFLIYFQGNSAPDKSGLPSDRFSAERTGGSVSTLTIQRTQQEDSAVYLCASSLREAPDTQYFGPGTRLTVL.

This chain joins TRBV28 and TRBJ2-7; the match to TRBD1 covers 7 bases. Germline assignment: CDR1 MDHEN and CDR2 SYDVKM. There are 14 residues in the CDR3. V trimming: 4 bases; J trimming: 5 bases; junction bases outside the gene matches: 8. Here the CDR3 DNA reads TGTGCCAGCAGTTCCTCGGGACAGTCCCACGAGCAGTACTTC. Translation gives CASSSSGQSHEQYF. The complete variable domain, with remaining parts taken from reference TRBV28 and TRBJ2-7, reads DVKVTQSSRYLVKRTGEKVFLECVQDMDHENMFWYRQDPGLGLRLIYFSYDVKMKEKGDIPEGYSVSREKKERFSLILESASTNQTSMYLCASSSSGQSHEQYFGPGTRLTVT.

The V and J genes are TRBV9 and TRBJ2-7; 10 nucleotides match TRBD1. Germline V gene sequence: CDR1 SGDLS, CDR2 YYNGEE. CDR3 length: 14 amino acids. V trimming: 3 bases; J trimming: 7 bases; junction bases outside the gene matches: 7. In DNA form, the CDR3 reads TGTGCCAGCAGCGCGGGGACAGGGGTGGGGGAGCAGTACTTC. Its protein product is CASSAGTGVGEQYF.

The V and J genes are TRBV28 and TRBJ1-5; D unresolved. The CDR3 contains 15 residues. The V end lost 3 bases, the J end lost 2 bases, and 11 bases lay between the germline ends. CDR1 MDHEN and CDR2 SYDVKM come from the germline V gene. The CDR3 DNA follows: TGTGCCAGCAGTTTCGGAGTGCGGGGCAATCAGCCCCAGCATTTT. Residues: CASSFGVRGNQPQHF.

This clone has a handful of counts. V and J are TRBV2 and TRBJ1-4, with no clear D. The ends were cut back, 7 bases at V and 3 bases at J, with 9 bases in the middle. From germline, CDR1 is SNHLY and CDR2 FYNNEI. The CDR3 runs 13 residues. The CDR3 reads CASMSKPNEKLFF. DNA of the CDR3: TGTGCCAGCATGAGCAAACCTAATGAAAAACTGTTTTTT.

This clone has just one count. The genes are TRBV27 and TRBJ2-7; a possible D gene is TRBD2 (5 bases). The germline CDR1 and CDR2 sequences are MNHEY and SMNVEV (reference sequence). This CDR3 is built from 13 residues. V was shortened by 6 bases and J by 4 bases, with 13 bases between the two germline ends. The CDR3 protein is CASSPSTRYEQYF. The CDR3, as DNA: TGTGCCAGCAGCCCTAGCACCAGGTACGAGCAGTACTTC.

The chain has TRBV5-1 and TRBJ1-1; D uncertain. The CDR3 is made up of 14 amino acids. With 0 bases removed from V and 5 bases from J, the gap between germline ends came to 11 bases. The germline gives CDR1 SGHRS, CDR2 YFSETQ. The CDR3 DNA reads TGCGCCAGCAGCTTGGACGGTGGTTGGACTGAAGCTTTCTTT. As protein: CASSLDGGWTEAFF.

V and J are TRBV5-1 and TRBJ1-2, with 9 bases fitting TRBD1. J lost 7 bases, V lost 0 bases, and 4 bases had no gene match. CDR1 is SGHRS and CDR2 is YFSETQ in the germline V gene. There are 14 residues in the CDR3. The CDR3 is CASSLGQGEGGYTF. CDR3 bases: TGCGCCAGCAGCTTGGGACAGGGGGAAGGTGGCTACACCTTC. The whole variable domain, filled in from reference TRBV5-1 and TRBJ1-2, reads KAGVTQTPRYLIKTRGQQVTLSCSPISGHRSVSWYQQTPGQGLQFLFEYFSETQRNKGNFPGRFSGRQFSNSRSEMNVSTLELGDSALYLCASSLGQGEGGYTFGSGTRLTVV.

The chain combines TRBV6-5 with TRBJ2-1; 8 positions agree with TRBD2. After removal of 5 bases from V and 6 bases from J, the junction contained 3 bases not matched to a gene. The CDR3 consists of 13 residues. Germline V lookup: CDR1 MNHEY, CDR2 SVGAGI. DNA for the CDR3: TGTGCCAGCAGTGTGGCGGGGGGCAATGAGCAGTTCTTC. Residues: CASSVAGGNEQFF.

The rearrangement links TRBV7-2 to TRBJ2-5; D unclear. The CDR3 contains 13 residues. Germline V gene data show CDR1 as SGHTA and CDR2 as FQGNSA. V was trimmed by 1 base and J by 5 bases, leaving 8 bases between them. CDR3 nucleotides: TGTGCCAGCAGCTTAGTTAGAGATGAGACCCAGTACTTC. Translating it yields CASSLVRDETQYF. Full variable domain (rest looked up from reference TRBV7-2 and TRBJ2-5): GAGVSQSPSNKVTEKGKDVELRCDPISGHTALYWYRQSLGQGLEFLIYFQGNSAPDKSGLPSDRFSAERTGGSVSTLTIQRTQQEDSAVYLCASSLVRDETQYFGPGTRLLVL.

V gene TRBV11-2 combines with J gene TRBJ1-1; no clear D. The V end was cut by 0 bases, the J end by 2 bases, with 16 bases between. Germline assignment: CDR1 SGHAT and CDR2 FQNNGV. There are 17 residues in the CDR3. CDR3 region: CASSLDGFGEVNTEAFF. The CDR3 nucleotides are TGTGCCAGCAGCTTAGATGGTTTCGGGGAGGTTAACACTGAAGCTTTCTTT.

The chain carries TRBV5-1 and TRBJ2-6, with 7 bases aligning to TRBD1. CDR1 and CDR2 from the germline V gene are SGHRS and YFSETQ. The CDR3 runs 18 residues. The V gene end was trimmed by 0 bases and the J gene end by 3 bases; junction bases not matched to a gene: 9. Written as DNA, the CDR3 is TGCGCCAGCAGCTTGGTCCCAGGGGGAACGAGTGGGGCCAACGTCCTGACTTTC. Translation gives CASSLVPGGTSGANVLTF.

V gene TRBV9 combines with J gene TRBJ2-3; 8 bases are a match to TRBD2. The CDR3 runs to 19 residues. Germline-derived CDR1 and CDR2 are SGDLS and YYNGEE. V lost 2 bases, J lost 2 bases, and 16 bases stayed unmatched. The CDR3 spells CASSVGGTAGLALTDTQYF. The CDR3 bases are TGTGCCAGCAGCGTGGGAGGGACGGCTGGACTAGCCCTCACAGATACGCAGTATTTT. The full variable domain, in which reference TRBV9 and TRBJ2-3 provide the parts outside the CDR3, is DSGVTQTPKHLITATGQRVTLRCSPRSGDLSVYWYQQSLDQGLQFLIQYYNGEERAKGNILERFSAQQFPDLHSELNLSSLELGDSALYFCASSVGGTAGLALTDTQYFGPGTRLTVL.

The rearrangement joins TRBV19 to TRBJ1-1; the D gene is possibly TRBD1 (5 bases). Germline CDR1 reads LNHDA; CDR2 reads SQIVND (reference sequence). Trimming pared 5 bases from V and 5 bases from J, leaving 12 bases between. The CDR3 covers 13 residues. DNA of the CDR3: TGTGCCAGTAGTGGCCAAGGGGTAACTGAAGCTTTCTTT. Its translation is CASSGQGVTEAFF.

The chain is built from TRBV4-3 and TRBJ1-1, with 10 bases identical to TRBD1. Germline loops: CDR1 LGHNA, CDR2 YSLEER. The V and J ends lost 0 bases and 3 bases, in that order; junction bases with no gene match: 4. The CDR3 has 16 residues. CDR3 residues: CASSQEGQGTHTEAFF. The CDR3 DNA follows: TGCGCCAGCAGCCAAGAGGGACAGGGGACGCACACTGAAGCTTTCTTT.

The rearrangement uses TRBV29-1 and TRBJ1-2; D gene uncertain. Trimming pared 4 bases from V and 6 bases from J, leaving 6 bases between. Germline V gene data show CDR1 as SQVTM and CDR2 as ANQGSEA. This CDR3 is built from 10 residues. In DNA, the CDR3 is TGCAGCGTTGTCCAGAATGGCTACACCTTC. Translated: CSVVQNGYTF.

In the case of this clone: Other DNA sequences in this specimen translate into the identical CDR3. The DNA for the CDR3 is TGTGCCAGCAGCCGAACAGGGAATCAGCCCCAGCATTTT. Translation gives CASSRTGNQPQHF. The chain links TRBV7-9 to TRBJ1-5; possible D gene TRBD1, 6 bases. CDR1 SEHNR and CDR2 FQNEAQ come from the germline V gene (reference sequence). The CDR3 totals 13 residues. Trimming left V 5 bases short and J 4 bases short, with 9 bases between.

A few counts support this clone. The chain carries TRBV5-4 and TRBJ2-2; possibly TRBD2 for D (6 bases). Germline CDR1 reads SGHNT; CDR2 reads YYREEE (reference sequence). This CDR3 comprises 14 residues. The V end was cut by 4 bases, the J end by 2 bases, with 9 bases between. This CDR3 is CASSLGLNTGELFF. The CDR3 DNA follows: TGTGCCAGCAGCCTGGGACTTAACACCGGGGAGCTGTTTTTT. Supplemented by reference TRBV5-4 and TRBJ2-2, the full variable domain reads ETGVTQSPTHLIKTRGQQVTLRCSSQSGHNTVSWYQQALGQGPQFIFQYYREEENGRGNFPPRFSGLQFPNYSSELNVNALELDDSALYLCASSLGLNTGELFFGEGSRLTVL.

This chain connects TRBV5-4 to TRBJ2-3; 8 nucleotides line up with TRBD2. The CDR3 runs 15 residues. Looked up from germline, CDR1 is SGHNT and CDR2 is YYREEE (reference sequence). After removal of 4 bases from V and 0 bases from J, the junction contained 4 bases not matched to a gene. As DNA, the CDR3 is TGTGCCAGCAGCCATAGCGGGATCAGCACAGATACGCAGTATTTT. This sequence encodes CASSHSGISTDTQYF.

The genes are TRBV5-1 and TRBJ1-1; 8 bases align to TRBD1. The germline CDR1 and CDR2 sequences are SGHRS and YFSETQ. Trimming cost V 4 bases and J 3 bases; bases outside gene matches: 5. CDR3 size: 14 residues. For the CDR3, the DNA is TGCGCCAGCAGCGCGGACAGGGCATACACTGAAGCTTTCTTT. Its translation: CASSADRAYTEAFF.

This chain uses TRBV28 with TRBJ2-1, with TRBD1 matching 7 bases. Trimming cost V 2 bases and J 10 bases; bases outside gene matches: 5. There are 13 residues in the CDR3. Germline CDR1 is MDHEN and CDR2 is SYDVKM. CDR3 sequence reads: CASSLGLGGEQFF. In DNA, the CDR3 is TGTGCCAGCAGTTTAGGTCTAGGGGGCGAGCAGTTCTTC.

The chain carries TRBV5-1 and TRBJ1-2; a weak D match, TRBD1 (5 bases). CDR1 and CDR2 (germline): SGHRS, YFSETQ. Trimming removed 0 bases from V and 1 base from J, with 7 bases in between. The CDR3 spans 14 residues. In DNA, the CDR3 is TGCGCCAGCAGCTTGGGACAGAATAACTATGGCTACACCTTC. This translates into CASSLGQNNYGYTF.